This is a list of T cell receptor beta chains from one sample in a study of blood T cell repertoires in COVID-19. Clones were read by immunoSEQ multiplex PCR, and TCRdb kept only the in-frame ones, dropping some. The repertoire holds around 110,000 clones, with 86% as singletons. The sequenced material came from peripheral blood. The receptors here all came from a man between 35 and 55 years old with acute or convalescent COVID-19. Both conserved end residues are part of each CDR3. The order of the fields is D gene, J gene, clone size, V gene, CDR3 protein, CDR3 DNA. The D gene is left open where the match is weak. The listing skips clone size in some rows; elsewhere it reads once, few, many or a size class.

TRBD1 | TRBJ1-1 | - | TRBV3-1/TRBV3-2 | CASSLGQAITEAFF | TGTGCCAGCAGCCTAGGACAGGCTATCACTGAAGCTTTCTTT
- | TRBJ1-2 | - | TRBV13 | CASRAIQDWTGGYTF | TGTGCCAGCAGAGCTATTCAGGACTGGACGGGGGGCTACACCTTC
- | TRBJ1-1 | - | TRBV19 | CASIKSDRNTEAFF | TGTGCCAGTATTAAATCGGACAGGAACACTGAAGCTTTCTTT
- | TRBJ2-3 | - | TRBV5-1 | CASSLTGFADTQYF | TGCGCCAGCAGCTTGACAGGGTTCGCAGATACGCAGTATTTT
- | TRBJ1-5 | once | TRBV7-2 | CASSLVHELSNQPQHF | TGTGCCAGCAGCTTAGTCCACGAGCTTAGCAATCAGCCCCAGCATTTT
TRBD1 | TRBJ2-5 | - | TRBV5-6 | CASSLSGQGFQETQYF | TGTGCCAGCAGCTTGAGTGGACAGGGGTTCCAAGAGACCCAGTACTTC
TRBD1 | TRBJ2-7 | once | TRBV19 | CASSPRQGPYEQYF | TGTGCCAGTAGTCCCCGACAGGGTCCCTACGAGCAGTACTTC
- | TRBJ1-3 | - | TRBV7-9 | CASSSGQSNTIYF | TGTGCCAGCAGCTCTGGACAGTCTAACACCATATATTTT
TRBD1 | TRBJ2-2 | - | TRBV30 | CAWRRGTGNTGELFF | TGTGCCTGGCGCCGGGGGACAGGGAACACCGGGGAGCTGTTTTTT
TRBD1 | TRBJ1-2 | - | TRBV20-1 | CSAGQGGYTF | TGCAGTGCTGGACAGGGCGGCTACACCTTC
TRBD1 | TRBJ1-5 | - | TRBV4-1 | CASRPTGGSNQPQHF | TGCGCCAGCAGGCCTACAGGGGGGAGCAATCAGCCCCAGCATTTT
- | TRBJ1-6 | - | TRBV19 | CASSIGGSSPLHF | TGTGCCAGTAGTATCGGGGGAAGTTCACCCCTCCACTTT
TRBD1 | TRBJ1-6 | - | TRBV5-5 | CASSKRTGANSYNSPLHF | TGTGCCAGCAGCAAGCGGACAGGGGCCAACTCCTATAATTCACCCCTCCACTTT
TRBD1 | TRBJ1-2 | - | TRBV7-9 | CASTWDRRDGYTF | TGTGCCAGCACCTGGGACAGAAGGGATGGCTACACCTTC
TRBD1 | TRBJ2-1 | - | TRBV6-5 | CASSTLDRGYNEQFF | TGTGCCAGCAGTACTCTTGACAGGGGTTACAATGAGCAGTTCTTC
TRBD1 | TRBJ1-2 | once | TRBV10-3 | CAISESGTGDPGYTF | TGTGCCATCAGTGAGTCAGGGACAGGGGATCCTGGCTACACCTTC
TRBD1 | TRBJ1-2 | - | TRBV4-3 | CASSQEGQGANYGYTF | TGCGCCAGCAGCCAAGAAGGGCAGGGGGCTAACTATGGCTACACCTTC
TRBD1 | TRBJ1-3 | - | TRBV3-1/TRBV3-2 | CASSQTSSSGTAGNTIYF | TGTGCCAGCAGCCAAACTTCCTCCTCCGGGACAGCTGGAAACACCATATATTTT
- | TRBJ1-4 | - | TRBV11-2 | CASSPGPTNEKLFF | TGTGCCAGCAGCCCGGGTCCAACTAATGAAAAACTGTTTTTT
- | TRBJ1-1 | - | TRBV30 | CAWSSTGNSEAFF | TGTGCCTGGAGTTCGACAGGCAACTCTGAAGCTTTCTTT
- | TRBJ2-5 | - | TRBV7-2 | CASSLGRAWETQYF | TGTGCCAGCAGCTTAGGCAGGGCTTGGGAGACCCAGTACTTC
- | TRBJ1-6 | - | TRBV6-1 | CASSDFLGSSYNSPLHF | TGTGCCAGCAGTGATTTTCTCGGGAGCTCCTATAATTCACCCCTCCACTTT
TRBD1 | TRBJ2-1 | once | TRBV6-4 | CASSPGQGNNEQFF | TGTGCCAGCAGTCCGGGACAGGGTAACAATGAGCAGTTCTTC
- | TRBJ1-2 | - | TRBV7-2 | CASSLGTRTLLYGYTF | TGTGCCAGCAGCTTGGGCACTCGCACCCTATTATATGGCTACACCTTC
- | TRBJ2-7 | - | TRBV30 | CAWRAGSLGEQYF | TGTGCCTGGAGGGCAGGAAGTCTTGGCGAGCAGTACTTC
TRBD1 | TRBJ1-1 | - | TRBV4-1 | CASSQDGQGAYTEAFF | TGCGCCAGCAGCCAAGACGGACAGGGGGCCTACACTGAAGCTTTCTTT
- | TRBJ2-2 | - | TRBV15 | CATSRERGGAGELFF | TGTGCCACCAGCAGAGAAAGAGGGGGAGCCGGGGAGCTGTTTTTT
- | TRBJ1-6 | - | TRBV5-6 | CASSFLAEGSPLHF | TGTGCCAGCAGCTTCCTGGCGGAAGGTTCACCCCTCCACTTT
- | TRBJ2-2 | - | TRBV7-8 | CASSPDVTGELFF | TGTGCCAGCAGCCCAGATGTCACCGGGGAGCTGTTTTTT
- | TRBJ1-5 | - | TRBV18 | CASSPGRHNQPQHF | TGTGCCAGCTCACCGGGGCGGCACAATCAGCCCCAGCATTTT
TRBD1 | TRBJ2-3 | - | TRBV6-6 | CASSYDRAADTQYF | TGTGCCAGCAGCTACGACAGGGCGGCAGATACGCAGTATTTT
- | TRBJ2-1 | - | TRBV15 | CATSRDTGFSAQFF | TGTGCCACCAGCAGAGATACAGGGTTCTCCGCGCAGTTCTTC
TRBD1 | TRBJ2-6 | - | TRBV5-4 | CASSPGQGPTGANVLTF | TGTGCCAGCAGCCCAGGACAGGGCCCGACTGGGGCCAACGTCCTGACTTTC
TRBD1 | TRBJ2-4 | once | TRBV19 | CASIGTGGNIQYF | TGTGCCAGTATAGGGACAGGGGGGAACATTCAGTACTTC